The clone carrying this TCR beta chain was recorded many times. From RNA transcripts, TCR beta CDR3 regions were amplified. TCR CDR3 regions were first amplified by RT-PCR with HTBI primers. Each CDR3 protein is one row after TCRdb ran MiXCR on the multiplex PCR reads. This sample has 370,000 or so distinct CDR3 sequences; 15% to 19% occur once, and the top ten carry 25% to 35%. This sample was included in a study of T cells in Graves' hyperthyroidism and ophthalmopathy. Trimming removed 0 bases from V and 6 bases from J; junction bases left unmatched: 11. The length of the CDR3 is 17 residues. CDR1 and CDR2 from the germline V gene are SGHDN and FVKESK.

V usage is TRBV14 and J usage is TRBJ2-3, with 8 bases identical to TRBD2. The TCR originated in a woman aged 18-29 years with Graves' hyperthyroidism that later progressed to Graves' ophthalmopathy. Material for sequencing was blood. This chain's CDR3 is CASSQDIWTSTGDTQYF. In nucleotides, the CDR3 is TGTGCCAGCAGCCAAGATATCTGGACTAGCACGGGCGATACGCAGTATTTT. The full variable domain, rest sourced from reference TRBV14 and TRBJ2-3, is EAGVTQFPSHSVIEKGQTVTLRCDPISGHDNLYWYRRVMGKEIKFLLHFVKESKQDESGMPNNRFLAERTGGTYSTLKVQPAELEDSGVYFCASSQDIWTSTGDTQYFGPGTRLTVL.